This T cell receptor (beta chain) appears in the sequencing data of a study of shared clonotypes between healthy human individuals. Replicate PCRs for sorted subsets used 200 ng DNA; this equaled around 28,000 T cell genomes. Profiling relied on immunoSEQ multiplex PCR, and the TCRdb table lists in-frame clones only, not all of them. Among about 990,000 clones listed, 75% to 85% were seen once. A note on this clone: Other nucleotide sequences in the sample specify the same CDR3.

Germline CDR1 and CDR2: SNHLY and FYNNEI. The CDR3 contains 13 residues. V lost 7 bases, J lost 4 bases, and 14 bases lay in between. The V call is TRBV2, the J call TRBJ2-7; D possibly corresponds to TRBD2 (5 bases). The sequencing input was memory CD4+ T cells from PBMCs. Specified subset: CD45RA-negative fraction. This clonotype was obtained from a man aged 18 to 35 in good health. Some clones in this sample may be carry-over from other donors' samples. CDR3 loop: CASISGISYEQYF. CDR3 DNA sequence: TGTGCCAGCATCTCCGGGATCTCTTACGAGCAGTACTTC.